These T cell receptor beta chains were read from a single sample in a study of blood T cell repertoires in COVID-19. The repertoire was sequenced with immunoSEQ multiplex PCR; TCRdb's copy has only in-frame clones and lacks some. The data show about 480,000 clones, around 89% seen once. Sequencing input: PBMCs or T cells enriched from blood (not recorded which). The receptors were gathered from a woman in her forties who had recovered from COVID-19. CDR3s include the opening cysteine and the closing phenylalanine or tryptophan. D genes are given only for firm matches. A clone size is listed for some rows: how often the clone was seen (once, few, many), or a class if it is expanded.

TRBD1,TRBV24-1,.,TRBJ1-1,TGTGCCACCAGTGACTCGGGGACAGGCCCTGAAGCTTTCTTT,CATSDSGTGPEAFF
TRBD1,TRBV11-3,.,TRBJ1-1,TGTGCCAGCAGCTTTGACAGGGCGGGCACTGAAGCTTTCTTT,CASSFDRAGTEAFF
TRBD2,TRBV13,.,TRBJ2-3,TGTGCCAGCAGCCCCGGGGGCGGGAGGCAGCAGTATTTT,CASSPGGGRQQYF
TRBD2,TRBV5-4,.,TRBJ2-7,TGTGCCAGCACCCGTGGGACTAGCGGATCCTACGAGCAGTACTTC,CASTRGTSGSYEQYF
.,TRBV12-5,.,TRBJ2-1,TGTGCTAGTGCCCTAGGGGATCTCCCTGAGCAGTTCTTC,CASALGDLPEQFF
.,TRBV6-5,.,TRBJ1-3,TGTGCCAGCACTAGAGGAGCTGGGGGAAACACCATATATTTT,CASTRGAGGNTIYF
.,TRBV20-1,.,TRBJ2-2,TGCAGTGCCCAGGGGTCCGGGGAGCTGTTTTTT,CSAQGSGELFF
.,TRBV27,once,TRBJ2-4,TGTGCCAGCAGTTCCGGGGATCTAGCCAAAAACATTCAGTACTTC,CASSSGDLAKNIQYF
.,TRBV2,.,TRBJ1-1,TGTGCCAGCGGGGGCGGAACGAACACTGAAGCTTTCTTT,CASGGGTNTEAFF
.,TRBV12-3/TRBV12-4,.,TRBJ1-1,TGTGCCAGCAGCCTAGACAGGCTAAGGGCTTTCTTT,CASSLDRLRAFF
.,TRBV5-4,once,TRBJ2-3,TGTGCCAGCAGCTTGGTGATTGAGTCAGATACGCAGTATTTT,CASSLVIESDTQYF
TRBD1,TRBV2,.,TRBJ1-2,TGTGCCAGCAGTACAGACAGGGCGGGGTATGGCTACACCTTC,CASSTDRAGYGYTF
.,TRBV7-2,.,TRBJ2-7,TGTGCCAGCAGCTTAGGTTTTGGTGGCGGGTCCAAGGACGAGCAGTACTTC,CASSLGFGGGSKDEQYF
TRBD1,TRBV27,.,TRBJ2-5,TGTGCCAGCAGTAAAGGGACAGAAGAGACCCAGTACTTC,CASSKGTEETQYF
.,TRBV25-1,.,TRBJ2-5,TGTGCCAGCAGTGAATTCGGTGATCGAGAGACCCAGTACTTC,CASSEFGDRETQYF
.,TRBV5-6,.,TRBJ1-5,TGTGCCAGCAGCTTGGCCGGGGGTCAGCCCCAGCATTTT,CASSLAGGQPQHF
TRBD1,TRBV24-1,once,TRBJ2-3,TGTGCCACCAGTGATTCCCGACAGGGGAGCACAGATACGCAGTATTTT,CATSDSRQGSTDTQYF
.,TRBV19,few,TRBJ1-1,TGTGCCAGTAGCGGACAGATGAACACTGAAGCTTTCTTT,CASSGQMNTEAFF
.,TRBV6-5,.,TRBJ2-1,TGTGCCAGCAGTCCAGGGAAGTCTCCCTACAATGAGCAGTTCTTC,CASSPGKSPYNEQFF
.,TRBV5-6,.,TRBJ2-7,TGTGCCAGCAGCGGCCACGAATTCCTAGGAGGCTACGAGCAGTACTTC,CASSGHEFLGGYEQYF
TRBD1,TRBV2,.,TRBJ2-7,TGTGCCAGCATGACAGGGGGCCGGTCCTACGAGCAGTACTTC,CASMTGGRSYEQYF
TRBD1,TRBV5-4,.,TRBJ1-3,TGTGCCAGCAGTCCCCGGGACAGCAACACCATATATTTT,CASSPRDSNTIYF
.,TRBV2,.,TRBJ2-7,TGTGCCACCCGTCGTGAGCGGGACACCTACGAGCAGTACTTC,CATRRERDTYEQYF
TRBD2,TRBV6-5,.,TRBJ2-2,TGTGCCAGCAGTTACGGTTCAGTAGCGGGAACCGGGGAGCTGTTTTTT,CASSYGSVAGTGELFF
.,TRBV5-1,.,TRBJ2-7,TGCGCCAGCAGCTTAGGAGGTGATCTTACCTACGAGCAGTACTTC,CASSLGGDLTYEQYF
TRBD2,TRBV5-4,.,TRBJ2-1,TGTGCCAGCAGCTGGGGACTAGCAAACTACAATGAGCAGTTCTTC,CASSWGLANYNEQFF
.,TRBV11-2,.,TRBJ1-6,TGTGCCAGCAGCTTAGAAGGACTCCAGGACCTCCACTTT,CASSLEGLQDLHF
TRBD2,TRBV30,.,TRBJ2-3,TGTGCCTGGAGCGCCGACAATTTCGCGGCGGGAGTAGTAGATACGCAGTATTTT,CAWSADNFAAGVVDTQYF
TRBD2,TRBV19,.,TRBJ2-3,TGTGCCAGTAGTCTCACACTAGCGGGAGGGCTTGCGGATACGCAGTATTTT,CASSLTLAGGLADTQYF
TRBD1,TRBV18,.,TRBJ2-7,TGTGCCAGCTCCCGGGACAGGGCCGGCGAGCAGTACTTC,CASSRDRAGEQYF
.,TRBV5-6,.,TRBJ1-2,TGTGCCAGCAGCTTGGAGGGGGTTGCGAATGGCTACACCTTC,CASSLEGVANGYTF
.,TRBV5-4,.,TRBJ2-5,TGTGCCAGCAGCTTGGCGCAGAAAGAGACCCAGTACTTC,CASSLAQKETQYF
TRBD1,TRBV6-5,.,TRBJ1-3,TGTGCCAGCAGCTTTACAGGGGGGGGAAACACCATATATTTT,CASSFTGGGNTIYF
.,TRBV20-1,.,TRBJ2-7,TGCAGTGCTAGTTGGCCAGGGCAAGATTACGAGCAGTACTTC,CSASWPGQDYEQYF
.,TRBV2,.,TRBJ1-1,TGTGCCAGCCGAAAGGACTCGTGGAACACTGAAGCTTTCTTT,CASRKDSWNTEAFF
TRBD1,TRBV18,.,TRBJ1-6,TGTGCCAGCTCACCAGACAGGGGGCGGGCACCCCTCCACTTT,CASSPDRGRAPLHF
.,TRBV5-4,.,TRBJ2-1,TGTGCCAGCAGCTTGGAAATCCTTTACAATGAGCAGTTCTTC,CASSLEILYNEQFF
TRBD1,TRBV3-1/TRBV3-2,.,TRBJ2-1,TGTGCCAGCAGCCAAGAGGGCCGGGACAGGGGACGGCGATACAATGAGCAGTTCTTC,CASSQEGRDRGRRYNEQFF
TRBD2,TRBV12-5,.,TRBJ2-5,TGTGCTAGTGGTTTAACAGGCGGGAGAGAGGAGACCCAGTACTTC,CASGLTGGREETQYF
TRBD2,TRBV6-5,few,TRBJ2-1,TGTGCCAGCACGATCGGACTAGCTTCCTACAATGAGCAGTTCTTC,CASTIGLASYNEQFF
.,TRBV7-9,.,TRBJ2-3,TGTGCCAGCAGCCCCACAGGGTTTGCAGATACGCAGTATTTT,CASSPTGFADTQYF
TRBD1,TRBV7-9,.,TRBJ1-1,TGTGCCAGCAGATTACAGGGACAGACGAACACTGAAGCTTTCTTT,CASRLQGQTNTEAFF
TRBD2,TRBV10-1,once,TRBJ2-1,TGCGCCAGCAGTGTCTTTGGACTAGCGAACCGTAATGAGCAGTTCTTC,CASSVFGLANRNEQFF
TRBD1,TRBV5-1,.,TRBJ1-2,TGCGCCAGCAGCAGTGGACAGGGGGTCAACTATGGCTACACCTTC,CASSSGQGVNYGYTF
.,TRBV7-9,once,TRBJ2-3,TGTGCCAGCAGCCTCAAGGGGGAAGCAGATACGCAGTATTTT,CASSLKGEADTQYF
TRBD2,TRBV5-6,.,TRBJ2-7,TGTGCCAGCAGCGCCCCGGGGGGAACCACTGGCTACGAGCAGTACTTC,CASSAPGGTTGYEQYF
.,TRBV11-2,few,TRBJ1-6,TGTGCCAGCAGCCGCCCGACAGGCCCGTTTAATTCACCCCTCCACTTT,CASSRPTGPFNSPLHF